This T cell receptor (beta chain) derives from a study of blood T cell repertoires in COVID-19. Study-wide background: Acute and convalescent COVID-19 specimens originated in the United States, Italy and Spain. The cDNA or gDNA used as material had been derived from T cells, B-cell-depleted T cells, or PBMCs.

CDR1 LGHNA and CDR2 YSLEER come from the germline V gene. Losses at the gene ends were 0 bases for V and 9 bases for J; bases not matched to a gene: 9. This CDR3 comprises 16 residues. Enrollment of patients from Seattle took place during active infection, with longitudinal follow-up. The repertoire was sequenced with immunoSEQ multiplex PCR; TCRdb's copy has only in-frame clones and lacks some. The sample yields around 260,000 clones, around 81% seen once. This clone was found a few times. In the same sample, other DNA sequences code for this CDR3. V is TRBV4-3 and J is TRBJ2-1, with TRBD2 matching over 9 bases. This TCR derives from a person aged 70 to 80 with COVID-19, enrolled during active disease. Material: peripheral blood. CDR3 amino acids: CASSQDLTSGRGEQFF. The CDR3 DNA sequence: TGCGCCAGCAGCCAAGATCTAACTAGCGGGCGGGGTGAGCAGTTCTTC.